These 28 T cell receptor beta chains came from one sample sequenced in a study of blood T cell repertoires in COVID-19 (dated by TCRdb to the early 2020s). Receptor libraries were prepared by the immunoSEQ multiplex PCR assay. The immuneACCESS repertoire file appears here via TCRdb, limited to in-frame rearrangements. These files lack a portion of the clones; in checked studies, under half of the deficit traces to unresolved V genes, and the cause of the others is not known. The sample table contains 250,000 to 300,000 clones; only one count was recorded for nearly 90% of them. In total, the top ten clones hold 0.75% to 1% of the sample. The sequenced sample was PBMCs or T cells enriched from blood (not recorded which). These receptor sequences come from a woman aged 25-40 years who had recovered from COVID-19.

Turning to this clone: This sample includes further DNA sequences coding for the same CDR3. CDR3 nucleotide sequence: TGTGCCAGCAGCCTCGGGACTAGTGCCTACAATGAGCAGTTCTTC. It specifies CASSLGTSAYNEQFF. This chain links TRBV7-6 with TRBJ2-1, with 8 bases identical to TRBD2. V lost 5 bases to trimming and J lost 2 bases; unmatched junction nucleotides: 5. The germline V gene has CDR1 SGHVS and CDR2 FNYEAQ. The CDR3 is made up of 15 amino acids.

The chain carries TRBV7-6 and TRBJ2-5; a weak D match, TRBD2 (5 bases). Between the trimmed V and J ends, which lost 1 base and 1 base, there was a span of 22 bases. The CDR3 has 19 amino acids. Germline CDR1 reads SGHVS; CDR2 reads FNYEAQ. In nucleotides, the CDR3 is TGTGCCAGCAGCTTAGTTTGGCGGGCCAAACTCGGGATCCAAGAGACCCAGTACTTC. Translation: CASSLVWRAKLGIQETQYF.

The chain couples TRBV27 to TRBJ2-3, with D possibly TRBD2 on 5 matching bases. Trimming took 5 bases from V and 1 from J, leaving 7 bases between them. Per the germline V gene, CDR1 is MNHEY and CDR2 is SMNVEV (reference sequence). The CDR3 has 13 residues. CDR3 sequence reads: CASSNGGTDTQYF. CDR3 in DNA: TGTGCCAGCAGTAACGGGGGCACAGATACGCAGTATTTT.

The chain's CDR3 is CASSQWEGGTTGELFF. CDR3 DNA sequence: TGTGCCAGCAGCCAATGGGAAGGGGGAACCACCGGGGAGCTGTTTTTT. J is TRBJ2-2 and V is TRBV16; D is perhaps TRBD1 (6 bases). V shed 1 base and J shed 4 bases, with 13 bases lying between them. This CDR3 contains 16 residues. CDR1 KGHSY and CDR2 FQNENV come from the germline V gene.

This clone turned up a few times. The chain links TRBV24-1 to TRBJ2-2; 11 bases line up with TRBD2. CDR3 length: 17 residues. Germline trimming cut 4 bases from V and 5 bases from J; bases unmatched to any gene: 8. Germline-derived CDR1 and CDR2 are KGHDR and SFDVKD. As DNA, the CDR3 is TGTGCCACCAGTGACCCAACTAGCGGGGGAGTTACCGGGGAGCTGTTTTTT. Its protein product is CATSDPTSGGVTGELFF.

DNA for the CDR3: TGCAGTGCTAGTCCGACAGGGCACGAGACCCAGTACTTC. Translating it yields CSASPTGHETQYF. The chain couples TRBV20-1 to TRBJ2-5; 7 bases fit TRBD1. Germline V gene lookup returns CDR1 DFQATT and CDR2 SNEGSKA (reference sequence). Trimming at V came to 3 bases and at J to 5 bases, leaving 6 bases not matched to a gene. This CDR3 region has 13 residues.

A few counts support this clone. The gene calls are TRBV28 and TRBJ1-2; tentatively, D is TRBD1 (6 bases). The CDR3 extends over 19 amino acids. V was cut by 4 bases and J by 0 bases, with 24 bases left in between. The germline gives CDR1 MDHEN, CDR2 SYDVKM. CDR3 sequence reads: CASSSKLLGAFPSNYGYTF. The CDR3 region has the DNA TGTGCCAGCAGTTCGAAGCTCCTGGGGGCGTTTCCGTCTAACTATGGCTACACCTTC.

The V and J genes are TRBV6-4 and TRBJ2-3; 10 bases line up with TRBD1. CDR1 and CDR2 from the germline V gene are MRHNA and SNTAGT. The CDR3 spans 15 residues. V lost 2 bases to trimming and J lost 2 bases; unmatched junction nucleotides: 1. CDR3 sequence reads: CASSDGTGDTDTQYF. CDR3 DNA sequence: TGTGCCAGCAGTGACGGGACAGGGGACACAGATACGCAGTATTTT.

The chain carries TRBV7-6 and TRBJ2-3; 11 bases match TRBD2. From germline, CDR1 is SGHVS and CDR2 FNYEAQ. V shed 5 bases and J 4 bases; nucleotides not matched to a gene: 8. The CDR3 covers 16 residues. Written as DNA, the CDR3 is TGTGCCAGCAGCCAAGGTAGCGGGAGGGCCCCAGATACGCAGTATTTT. Amino acid sequence: CASSQGSGRAPDTQYF.

The rearrangement joins TRBV5-4 to TRBJ2-2; 12 bases are shared with TRBD1. Germline V gene lookup returns CDR1 SGHNT and CDR2 YYREEE (reference sequence). The V gene end was trimmed by 7 bases and the J gene end by 1 base; junction bases not matched to a gene: 2. The CDR3 is 15 amino acids. As DNA, the CDR3 is TGTGCCAGCGGGACAGGGGGCGGGAACACCGGGGAGCTGTTTTTT. As protein: CASGTGGGNTGELFF.

This chain connects TRBV10-3 to TRBJ1-5, with 8 positions matching TRBD1. Looked up from germline, CDR1 is ENHRY and CDR2 is SYGVKD. This CDR3 is 12 amino acids long. Trimming took 10 bases from V and 11 from J; bases not matched to a gene: 10. The CDR3, as DNA: TGTGCCAGTTCCGGGACAGGCATCGCCCAGCATTTT. This encodes CASSGTGIAQHF.

The V gene is TRBV30, the J gene TRBJ1-2; TRBD1 matches 7 bases. V was clipped by 1 base and J by 4 bases; unmatched bases: 9. The CDR3 loop spans 15 amino acids. The V gene's germline CDR1 is GTSNPN and CDR2 SVGIG (reference sequence). CDR3 loop: CAWSGDSFSPYGYTF. The DNA of the CDR3 is TGTGCCTGGAGTGGGGACAGCTTCTCGCCCTATGGCTACACCTTC.

The V and J genes are TRBV15 and TRBJ1-1; tentative D call: TRBD1 (5 bases). Trimming stripped 0 bases from V and 1 base from J, with 12 bases between. The CDR3 extends over 16 amino acids. Germline V gives CDR1 LNHNV, CDR2 YYDKDF (reference sequence). CDR3 nucleotides: TGTGCCACCAGCAGAGAAGGGGCCCCGAGGAACACTGAAGCTTTCTTT. Residues: CATSREGAPRNTEAFF.

The chain links TRBV4-1 to TRBJ1-1, with D unclear. V lost 3 bases to trimming and J lost 1 base, with 9 bases between them. Germline V CDR1 and CDR2: MGHRA, YSYEKL. CDR3 length: 14 residues. In DNA form, the CDR3 reads TGCGCCAGCAGCCATGGACGGGGGAACACTGAAGCTTTCTTT. Translation: CASSHGRGNTEAFF.

The chain couples TRBV28 to TRBJ1-5; 9 nucleotides match TRBD1. The CDR3 totals 16 residues. Trimming cost V 4 bases and J 7 bases; bases outside gene matches: 11. Germline CDR1 is MDHEN and CDR2 is SYDVKM. CDR3 in DNA: TGTGCCAGCAGTTCGCGGAACAGGGGGCAGGGACAGCCCCAGCATTTT. Translation gives CASSSRNRGQGQPQHF.

The chain carries TRBV6-2 or TRBV6-3 and TRBJ1-1; TRBD1 aligns across 11 bases. CDR3 length: 14 residues. Germline V gene sequence: CDR1 MNHEY, CDR2 SVGEGT. Losses at the gene ends were 4 bases for V and 6 bases for J; bases not matched to a gene: 4. The CDR3 reads CASSSGTGGSEAFF. In nucleotides, the CDR3 is TGTGCCAGCAGTTCTGGGACAGGGGGTTCTGAAGCTTTCTTT.

The chain employs TRBV7-7 and TRBJ2-3; TRBD2 agrees at 9 bases. The CDR3 covers 15 residues. V shed 5 bases and J 6 bases; nucleotides not matched to a gene: 9. From germline, CDR1 is SSHAT and CDR2 FNYEAQ (reference sequence). This CDR3 is CASSQGSGRRDTQYF. The CDR3 bases are TGTGCCAGCAGCCAAGGCAGCGGGAGGAGGGATACGCAGTATTTT.

The count of this clone is one. The J gene is TRBJ2-2, the V gene TRBV4-3, with D tentatively TRBD1 (5 bases). With 4 bases removed from V and 6 bases from J, the gap between germline ends came to 18 bases. Germline CDR1 is LGHNA and CDR2 is YSLEER. The CDR3 consists of 16 residues. CDR3 loop: CASSRNRQTLPGELFF. CDR3 bases: TGCGCCAGCAGCCGTAATCGACAGACTCTCCCCGGGGAGCTGTTTTTT.

This rearrangement joins TRBV5-1 to TRBJ1-1; D not resolved. The germline V and J ends were trimmed by 4 bases and 5 bases, with 12 bases remaining between them. This CDR3 is built from 13 residues. Germline V lookup: CDR1 SGHRS, CDR2 YFSETQ. CDR3 loop: CASSPRGRTEAFF. DNA of the CDR3: TGCGCCAGCAGCCCCCGAGGGAGGACTGAAGCTTTCTTT.

The chain carries TRBV6-1 and TRBJ2-4; D is ambiguous. Per germline, CDR1 MNHNS and CDR2 SASEGT. Between the trimmed V and J ends, which lost 2 bases and 11 bases, there was a span of 19 bases. The CDR3 extends over 15 amino acids. CDR3 residues: CASSEPATPSSLQYF. In DNA, the CDR3 is TGTGCCAGCAGTGAACCCGCGACACCGAGCTCCCTTCAGTACTTC.

The genes are TRBV25-1 and TRBJ1-2; no clear D gene. V was pared by 1 base and J by 2 bases, with 11 bases between. This CDR3 has 15 residues. The germline gives CDR1 MGHDK, CDR2 SYGVNS. Here the CDR3 reads CASSELGGKNYGYTF. DNA for the CDR3: TGTGCCAGCAGTGAATTGGGAGGGAAGAACTATGGCTACACCTTC.

The chain is built from TRBV9 and TRBJ1-1; 7 bases line up with TRBD1. Germline V lookup: CDR1 SGDLS, CDR2 YYNGEE. After removal of 7 bases from V and 6 bases from J, the junction contained 12 bases not matched to a gene. The CDR3 has 14 amino acids. In DNA form, the CDR3 reads TGTGCCAGCGCCCCGGAGGGAAGGGGGCCTGAAGCTTTCTTT. This translates into CASAPEGRGPEAFF.

This sequence joins TRBV30 and TRBJ1-6, with D maybe TRBD1 (6 bases). The CDR3 length is 13 residues. V was pared by 3 bases and J by 12 bases, with 15 bases between. CDR1 is GTSNPN, CDR2 SVGIG, per germline (reference sequence). Here the CDR3 reads CAWSRQGKEPLHF. CDR3 sequence (DNA): TGTGCCTGGAGCAGGCAGGGGAAAGAACCCCTCCACTTT.

The gene calls are TRBV5-4 and TRBJ1-2; a possible D gene is TRBD1 (6 bases). V lost 4 bases to trimming and J lost 8 bases, with 18 bases between them. The CDR3 spans 14 residues. Germline lookup yields CDR1 SGHNT and CDR2 YYREEE (reference sequence). Here the CDR3 reads CASSTPPWTDGYTF. The CDR3 DNA sequence: TGTGCCAGCAGCACACCCCCCTGGACAGACGGCTACACCTTC.

The chain combines TRBV11-2 with TRBJ2-7; 10 nucleotides agree with TRBD2. The CDR3 totals 15 residues. V trimming: 4 bases; J trimming: 5 bases; junction bases outside the gene matches: 8. Per the germline V gene, CDR1 is SGHAT and CDR2 is FQNNGV. CDR3 in amino acids: CASSYPSGGLHEQYF. As DNA, the CDR3 is TGTGCCAGCAGCTACCCTAGCGGGGGTTTACACGAGCAGTACTTC.

The J gene is TRBJ1-6, the V gene TRBV7-2, with unresolved D. The CDR3 covers 17 residues. The V end lost 1 base, the J end lost 0 bases, and 10 bases lay between the germline ends. Per the germline V gene, CDR1 is SGHTA and CDR2 is FQGNSA. CDR3 sequence: CASSLGPGSSYNSPLHF. The CDR3 DNA is TGTGCCAGCAGCTTAGGCCCCGGGAGCTCCTATAATTCACCCCTCCACTTT.

The CDR3 DNA sequence: TGTGCCAGCAGCCGGGACAGGGTTCCCTACGAGCAGTACTTC. This sequence encodes CASSRDRVPYEQYF. The chain carries TRBV9 and TRBJ2-7, with 9 bases matching TRBD1. Losses at the gene ends were 4 bases for V and 2 bases for J; bases not matched to a gene: 4. Germline V lookup: CDR1 SGDLS, CDR2 YYNGEE. CDR3 length: 14 residues.

The chain is built from TRBV30 and TRBJ1-1; the D gene is possibly TRBD1 (6 bases). Trimming pared 1 base from V and 8 bases from J, leaving 14 bases between. Germline lookup yields CDR1 GTSNPN and CDR2 SVGIG (reference sequence). This CDR3 region has 13 residues. CDR3 region: CAWSAQGALEAFF. CDR3 in DNA: TGTGCCTGGAGTGCACAGGGCGCCCTGGAAGCTTTCTTT.